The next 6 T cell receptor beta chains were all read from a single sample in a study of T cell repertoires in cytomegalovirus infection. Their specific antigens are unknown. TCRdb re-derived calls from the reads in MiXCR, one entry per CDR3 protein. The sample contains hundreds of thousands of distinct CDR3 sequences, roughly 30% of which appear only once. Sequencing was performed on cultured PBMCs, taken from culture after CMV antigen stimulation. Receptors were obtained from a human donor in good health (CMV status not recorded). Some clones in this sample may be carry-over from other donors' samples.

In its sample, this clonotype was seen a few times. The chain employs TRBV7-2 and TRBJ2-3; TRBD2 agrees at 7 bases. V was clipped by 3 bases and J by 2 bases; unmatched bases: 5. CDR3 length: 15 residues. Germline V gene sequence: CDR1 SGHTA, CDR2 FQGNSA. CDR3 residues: CASSFRAGYTDTQYF. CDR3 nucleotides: TGTGCCAGCAGCTTCAGAGCGGGATACACAGATACGCAGTATTTT.

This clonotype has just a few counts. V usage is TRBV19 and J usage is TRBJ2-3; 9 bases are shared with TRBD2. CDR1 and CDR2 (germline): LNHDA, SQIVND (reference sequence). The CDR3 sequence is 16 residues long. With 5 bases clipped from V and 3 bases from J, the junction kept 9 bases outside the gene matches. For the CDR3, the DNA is TGTGCCAGTAGTTCCGGTTTAGCGGGAGAGACAGATACGCAGTATTTT. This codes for CASSSGLAGETDTQYF. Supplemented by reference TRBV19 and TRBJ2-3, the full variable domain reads DGGITQSPKYLFRKEGQNVTLSCEQNLNHDAMYWYRQDPGQGLRLIYYSQIVNDFQKGDIAEGYSVSREKKESFPLTVTSAQKNPTAFYLCASSSGLAGETDTQYFGPGTRLTVL.

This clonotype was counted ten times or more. CDR3 sequence reads: CASSLVGTGAGYEQYF. The CDR3 nucleotides read TGTGCCAGCAGCTTAGTAGGGACCGGGGCAGGGTACGAGCAGTACTTC. The rearrangement joins TRBV7-2 to TRBJ2-7; D tentatively fits TRBD1 or TRBD2 (5 bases each). This CDR3 has 16 amino acids. V was pared by 1 base and J by 4 bases, with 17 bases between. From germline, CDR1 is SGHTA and CDR2 FQGNSA.

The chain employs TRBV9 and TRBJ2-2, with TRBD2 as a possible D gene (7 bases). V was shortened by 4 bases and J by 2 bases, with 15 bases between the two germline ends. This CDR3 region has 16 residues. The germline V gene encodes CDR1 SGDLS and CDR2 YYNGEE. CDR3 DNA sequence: TGTGCCAGCAGCCCTAGGGGGGACTATAACACCGGGGAGCTGTTTTTT. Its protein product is CASSPRGDYNTGELFF.

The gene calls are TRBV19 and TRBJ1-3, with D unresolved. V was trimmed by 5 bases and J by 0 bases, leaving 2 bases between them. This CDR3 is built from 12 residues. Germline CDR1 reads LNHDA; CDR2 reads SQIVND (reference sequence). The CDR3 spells CASSVSGNTIYF. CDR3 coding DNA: TGTGCCAGTAGTGTCTCTGGAAACACCATATATTTT.

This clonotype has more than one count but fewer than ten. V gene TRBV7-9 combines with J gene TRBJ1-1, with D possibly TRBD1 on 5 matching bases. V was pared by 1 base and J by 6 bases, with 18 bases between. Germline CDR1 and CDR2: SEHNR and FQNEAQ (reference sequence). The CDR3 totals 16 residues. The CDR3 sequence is CASSLVLVSGGPEAFF. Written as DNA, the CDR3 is TGTGCCAGCAGCTTAGTCCTTGTCTCGGGGGGACCTGAAGCTTTCTTT.